Given below is one T cell receptor (beta chain) in context. Everyone who took part was roughly 18 to 89 years old, and they came from roughly 25 US areas. Here immunoSEQ multiplex PCR was the method, and the copy in TCRdb shows in-frame clones only, minus some. The sample consists of about 200,000 clones, roughly 87% of them appearing once. This specimen comes from a study of blood T cell repertoires in COVID-19. Across the study: COVID-19 samples collected from the United States, Italy and Spain covered acute and convalescent phases. Sample material is recorded as cDNA or gDNA derived from T cells, B-cell-depleted T cells, or PBMCs.

The sequence was collected from a woman between 40 and 50 years old with acute COVID-19. The source material was PBMCs or T cells enriched from blood (not recorded which).

For the CDR3, the DNA is TGTGCCAGCAGTCCGGGGACTAGCCGGTCAGATACGCAGTATTTT. This encodes CASSPGTSRSDTQYF. The chain couples TRBV6-6 to TRBJ2-3, with 9 positions matching TRBD2. Germline loops: CDR1 MNHNY, CDR2 SVGAGI (reference sequence). V lost 5 bases and J lost 4; bases outside the gene matches: 7. There are 15 residues in the CDR3.